This T cell receptor beta chain was recovered during a study of beta chain features in type 1 diabetes. At the level of the study: The patient and healthy donor groups were comparable for age, gender and cell yields.

Details on this clone: Its matching antigen is unknown.

V lost 5 bases, J lost 4 bases, and 1 base stayed unmatched. Germline loops: CDR1 SEHNR, CDR2 FQNEAQ (reference sequence). This CDR3 has 14 residues. General observations from the study: Researchers cautioned that cDNA sequencing could over-represent cells with high TCR expression. Type 1 diabetes patients had moderately but significantly shorter TCRB CDR3s in all four CD4+ subsets. Fewer junction insertions and more nucleotide deletions appeared in type 1 diabetes patients.

Every bit of the isolated RNA underwent reverse transcription, so sequencing read expressed TCRB transcripts. Generated by immunoSEQ multiplex PCR, the TCRdb table keeps only in-frame clones and is missing some. The sample includes about 240,000 clones, around 13% of them seen just once. The chain recombines TRBV7-9 with TRBJ2-2; 10 positions match TRBD2. The sequenced sample was naive CD4+ T cells from blood. The TCR was taken from a man younger than 45 with type 1 diabetes. DNA for the CDR3: TGTGCCAGCAGCGAGCGGGAGGGCACCGGGGAGCTGTTTTTT. It codes for CASSEREGTGELFF.